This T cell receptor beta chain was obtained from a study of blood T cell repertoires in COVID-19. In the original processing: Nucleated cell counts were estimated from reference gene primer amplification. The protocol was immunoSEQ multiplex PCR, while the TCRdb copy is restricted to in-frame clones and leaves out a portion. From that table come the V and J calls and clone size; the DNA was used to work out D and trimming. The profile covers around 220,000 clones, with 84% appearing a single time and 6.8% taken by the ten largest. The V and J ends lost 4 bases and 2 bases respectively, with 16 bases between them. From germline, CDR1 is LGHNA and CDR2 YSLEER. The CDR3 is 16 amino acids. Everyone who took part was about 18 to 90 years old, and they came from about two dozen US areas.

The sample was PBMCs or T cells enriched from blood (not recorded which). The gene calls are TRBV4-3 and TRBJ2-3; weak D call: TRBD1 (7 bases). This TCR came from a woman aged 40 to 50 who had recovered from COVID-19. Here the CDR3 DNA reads TGCGCCAGCAGCCGGGGGGACAGCGAGACCACAGATACGCAGTATTTT. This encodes CASSRGDSETTDTQYF.